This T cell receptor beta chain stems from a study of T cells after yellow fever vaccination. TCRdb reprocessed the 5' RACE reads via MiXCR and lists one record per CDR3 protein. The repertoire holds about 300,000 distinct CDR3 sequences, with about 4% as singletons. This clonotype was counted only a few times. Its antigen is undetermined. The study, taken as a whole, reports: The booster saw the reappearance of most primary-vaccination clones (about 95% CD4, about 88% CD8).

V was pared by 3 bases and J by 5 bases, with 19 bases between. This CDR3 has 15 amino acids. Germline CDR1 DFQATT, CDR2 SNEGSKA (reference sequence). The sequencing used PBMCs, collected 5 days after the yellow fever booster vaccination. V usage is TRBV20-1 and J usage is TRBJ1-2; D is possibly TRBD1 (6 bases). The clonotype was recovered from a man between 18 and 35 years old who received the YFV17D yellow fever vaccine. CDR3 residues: CSASRGFKGGYGYTF. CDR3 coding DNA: TGCAGTGCTAGTAGGGGTTTTAAGGGGGGGTATGGCTACACCTTC.